A single T cell receptor (beta chain) is shown here with its context. Its antigen is currently unknown. TCRdb's table, derived via immunoSEQ multiplex PCR, lists solely in-frame clones and lacks some. Of roughly 200,000 clones listed, approximately 92% are singletons. This CDR3 spans 16 amino acids. Deletions cut 8 bases from V and 4 bases from J, with 23 bases between. CDR1 and CDR2 from the germline V gene are SNHLY and FYNNEI. The data stem from a study of T cell responses to AZD1222 COVID-19 vaccine. Study in general: Second-dose timings of about 4 or about 12 weeks were pooled. The study's findings and limits: Spike regions recognized by vaccine-associated CD4 TCRs spanned the protein, led by 160-218 and 743-854. Increased Spike-specific TCR breadth and depth were observed after two AZD1222 doses. Donors were mostly white British, more females; clonal diversity possibly underestimated.

The V gene is TRBV2, the J gene TRBJ1-1; the D gene is possibly TRBD1 (6 bases). This TCR was sampled from an adult in good health. The sample here was peripheral blood, taken on day 0 of AZD1222 vaccination. The CDR3 sequence: CASRRELQGAGTEAFF. DNA of the CDR3: TGTGCCAGCCGGAGGGAACTACAGGGTGCAGGCACTGAAGCTTTCTTT.